Each of the 22 T cell receptor beta chains below was sequenced from the same sample in a study of glioma-infiltrating T cells. The iRepertoire nested amplicon-rescue multiplex PCR amplified TCR alpha and beta CDR3s from RNA. TCRdb analysed the multiplex PCR reads with MiXCR anew, one entry per CDR3 protein. The data hold 400,000 or so distinct CDR3 sequences, with 41% observed a single time. Material for sequencing was glioma tissue, nonneoplastic brain tissue, or PBMCs (not recorded which). These receptors originate from a human donor with low-grade glioma or glioblastoma, undergoing nonglioma brain surgery, or in good health (not recorded which).

The sample holds one count of this clonotype. The gene calls are TRBV11-1 and TRBJ2-1; possible D gene TRBD1, 6 bases. The CDR3 has 12 amino acids. Germline V CDR1 and CDR2: SGHAT, FQDESV (reference sequence). Trimming shortened V by 6 bases and J by 6 bases, and 9 bases separated the two germline ends. Written as DNA, the CDR3 is TGTGCCAGCAGAAACAGGGCCAATGAGCAGTTCTTC. Residues: CASRNRANEQFF.

As concerns this clonotype: This may come from a read error, since a much larger clone is one base off. The V call is TRBV6-2 or TRBV6-3, the J call TRBJ2-1; D not certain. The CDR3 spans 13 residues. Deletions cut 8 bases from V and 7 bases from J, with 15 bases between. Germline values: CDR1 MNHEY, CDR2 SVGEGT. This CDR3 reads CASPWSRLNEQFF. The CDR3 DNA sequence: TGTGCCAGCCCCTGGTCCCGTCTTAATGAGCAGTTCTTC.

The gene calls are TRBV27 and TRBJ2-2; D might be TRBD1 (6 bases). The CDR3 extends over 18 amino acids. Trimming took off 7 bases at V and 0 bases at J, with 21 bases between the two ends. Per germline, CDR1 MNHEY and CDR2 SMNVEV (reference sequence). CDR3 region: CASIWGPDSLANTGELFF. CDR3 DNA sequence: TGTGCCAGCATCTGGGGTCCGGACAGCCTCGCGAACACCGGGGAGCTGTTTTTT.

This clonotype has at least ten counts. The V and J genes are TRBV20-1 and TRBJ1-5; TRBD1 agrees at 7 bases. V was pared by 3 bases and J by 5 bases, with 7 bases of the junction left unmatched. The germline CDR1 and CDR2 sequences are DFQATT and SNEGSKA (reference sequence). The CDR3 totals 14 residues. CDR3 protein: CSASAGTEHQPQHF. CDR3 coding DNA: TGCAGTGCTAGCGCCGGGACAGAGCATCAGCCCCAGCATTTT.

Remarks on this clonotype: Being one base from a much bigger clone, this may be a read error. This chain connects TRBV6-2 or TRBV6-3 to TRBJ2-3; D remains ambiguous. Germline lookup yields CDR1 MNHEY and CDR2 SVGEGT. V lost 2 bases to trimming and J lost 4 bases, with 13 bases between them. The CDR3 covers 15 residues. The CDR3 nucleotides read TGTGCCAGCAGTTACGGGATACAGAGCGCAGATACGCAGTATTTT. Translating it yields CASSYGIQSADTQYF.

This clonotype was counted a single time. CDR3 region: CASGLVQGAEGEQYF. As DNA, the CDR3 is TGTGCCAGCGGCTTAGTTCAGGGGGCTGAGGGAGAGCAGTACTTC. The V and J genes are TRBV27 and TRBJ2-7, with 8 bases aligning to TRBD1. The germline gives CDR1 MNHEY, CDR2 SMNVEV (reference sequence). Unmatched junction bases numbered 16, after V lost 8 bases and J lost 7 bases. The CDR3 spans 15 residues.

J is TRBJ2-1 and V is TRBV7-9; possibly TRBD2 for D (6 bases). V lost 5 bases to trimming and J lost 0 bases, with 14 bases between them. The CDR3 runs 16 residues. CDR1 and CDR2 (germline): SEHNR, FQNEAQ (reference sequence). In DNA form, the CDR3 reads TGTGCCAGCAGCCCCACTAGCCAGAGCTCCTACAATGAGCAGTTCTTC. This translates into CASSPTSQSSYNEQFF.

This clonotype appeared many times. The chain combines TRBV6-2 or TRBV6-3 with TRBJ1-2; no clear D gene. Germline V gives CDR1 MNHEY, CDR2 SVGEGT. Trimming shortened V by 3 bases and J by 2 bases, and 7 bases separated the two germline ends. The CDR3 covers 13 residues. The CDR3 sequence: CASSYEPNYGYTF. For the CDR3, the DNA is TGTGCCAGCAGTTATGAGCCCAACTATGGCTACACCTTC.

This chain uses TRBV4-1 with TRBJ2-7; D possibly corresponds to TRBD1 (5 bases). CDR1 MGHRA and CDR2 YSYEKL come from the germline V gene. The V gene lost 4 bases and the J gene lost 0 bases, with 13 bases spanning the gap. The CDR3 contains 15 residues. CDR3 DNA sequence: TGCGCCAGCAGCCTCGCTGACAGACCCTCCTACGAGCAGTACTTC. It encodes CASSLADRPSYEQYF.

There are a few counts of this clonotype. The chain links TRBV6-1 to TRBJ2-6; D may be TRBD1 (6 bases). V was pared by 5 bases and J by 3 bases, with 11 bases between. CDR1 is MNHNS and CDR2 is SASEGT in the germline V gene. This CDR3 has 15 residues. The CDR3 sequence is CASSFTGRGANVLTF. DNA for the CDR3: TGTGCCAGCAGTTTCACAGGGCGTGGGGCCAACGTCCTGACTTTC.

The chain has TRBV6-2 or TRBV6-3 and TRBJ2-3; D call uncertain. Trimming pared 6 bases from V and 0 bases from J, leaving 13 bases between. The CDR3 spans 15 residues. CDR1 is MNHEY and CDR2 is SVGEGT in the germline V gene. Here the CDR3 reads CASRFGRQSTDTQYF. Here the CDR3 DNA reads TGTGCCAGCAGATTCGGACGGCAAAGCACAGATACGCAGTATTTT.

This rearrangement joins TRBV2 to TRBJ2-1; possible D gene TRBD2, 6 bases. Deletions cut 7 bases from V and 4 bases from J, with 11 bases between. The CDR3 totals 13 residues. Germline V CDR1 and CDR2: SNHLY, FYNNEI. The DNA of the CDR3 is TGTGCCAGCACCGACGGGACTTACAATGAGCAGTTCTTC. It yields the protein CASTDGTYNEQFF.

As concerns this clonotype: Germline is not matched at one junction end, which may reflect a read error. This chain uses TRBV7-2 with TRBJ2-7; no reliable D call. Germline V lookup: CDR1 SGHTA, CDR2 FQGNSA. The CDR3 length is 12 residues. The CDR3 reads CASGFMGYEQYF. The CDR3 nucleotides read TGTGCCAGCGGCTTTATGGGCTACGAGCAGTACTTC.

In the case of this clonotype: This may come from a read error, since a much larger clone is one base off. The chain uses TRBV27 and TRBJ2-7; D remains unclear. Trimming pared 5 bases from V and 7 bases from J, leaving 21 bases between. The CDR3 contains 15 residues. CDR1 is MNHEY, CDR2 SMNVEV, per germline (reference sequence). The CDR3 DNA sequence: TGTGCCAGCAGTCCCCCCCAGACACTCTACAATGAGCAGTACTTC. Amino acids: CASSPPQTLYNEQYF.

CDR3 loop: CASSQVPETSGRADTQYF. As DNA, the CDR3 is TGTGCCAGCAGCCAAGTCCCCGAGACTAGCGGGAGGGCAGATACGCAGTATTTT. The chain uses TRBV3-1 and TRBJ2-3, with TRBD2 matching over 14 bases. Trimming cost V 1 base and J 4 bases; bases outside gene matches: 7. The germline gives CDR1 LGHDT, CDR2 YNNKEL (reference sequence). This CDR3 region has 18 residues.

J is TRBJ2-1 and V is TRBV5-8; 8 bases match TRBD1. The germline gives CDR1 SGHTS, CDR2 YDEGEE. V was clipped by 4 bases and J by 4 bases; unmatched bases: 7. This CDR3 is built from 15 residues. The DNA of the CDR3 is TGTGCCAGCAGCCCTACCGGGACAGGTTACAATGAGCAGTTCTTC. Its protein is CASSPTGTGYNEQFF.

About this clonotype: As the CDR3 is not closed by the conserved phenylalanine or tryptophan, this likely results from a read error. The V gene is TRBV4-3, the J gene TRBJ1-1; no clear D. This CDR3 comprises 14 residues. The germline gives CDR1 LGHNA, CDR2 YSLEER. The V and J ends lost 0 bases and 1 base respectively, with 6 bases between them. In nucleotides, the CDR3 is TGCGCCAGCAGCCAAGATCTCTCGAACACTGAAGCTTTCTCT. Residues: CASSQDLSNTEAFS.

V gene TRBV6-1 combines with J gene TRBJ2-1, with 12 bases matching TRBD2. The junction had 11 bases not matched to a gene; V was cut back by 7 bases and J by 10 bases. The germline V gene has CDR1 MNHNS and CDR2 SASEGT. The CDR3 covers 15 residues. This CDR3 reads CASTILAGGAYEQFF. In nucleotides, the CDR3 is TGTGCCAGCACCATTCTAGCGGGAGGGGCCTACGAGCAGTTCTTC.

This clonotype has at least ten counts. V and J are TRBV5-1 and TRBJ1-1; D is uncertain. This CDR3 contains 13 residues. Germline lookup yields CDR1 SGHRS and CDR2 YFSETQ. The V end was cut by 2 bases, the J end by 1 base, with 6 bases between. This chain's CDR3 is CASSFNRNTEAFF. The CDR3 region has the DNA TGCGCCAGCAGCTTTAACAGGAACACTGAAGCTTTCTTT.

This clonotype was seen only a few times. The chain couples TRBV4-1 to TRBJ1-2; 7 nucleotides agree with TRBD1. V trimming: 3 bases; J trimming: 6 bases; junction bases outside the gene matches: 7. The germline gives CDR1 MGHRA, CDR2 YSYEKL. CDR3 length equals 14 residues. Here the CDR3 reads CASSQDRTPHGYTF. In nucleotides, the CDR3 is TGCGCCAGCAGCCAGGACAGGACCCCCCATGGCTACACCTTC.

This CDR3 is CASNNKGGYGYTF. In DNA, the CDR3 is TGTGCCAGCAACAACAAGGGAGGGTATGGCTACACCTTC. The chain is built from TRBV7-2 and TRBJ1-2; D gene uncertain. Germline CDR1 and CDR2: SGHTA and FQGNSA. The CDR3 loop spans 13 amino acids. Trimming removed 7 bases from V and 5 bases from J, with 14 bases in between.

In regard to this clonotype: One base away lies a much larger clone, so this may be a sequencing read error. The rearrangement uses TRBV6-2 or TRBV6-3 and TRBJ1-5; no firm D call. The CDR3 contains 10 residues. CDR1 and CDR2 (germline): MNHEY, SVGEGT. The CDR3 DNA sequence: TGTGCCAGCGGGGATCAGCCCCACCATTTT. As protein: CASGDQPHHF.